This T cell receptor beta chain stems from a study of shared clonotypes between healthy human individuals. Points from the study as a whole: Rarefaction demonstrated incomplete sorted-subset sequencing despite large depth.

Naive CD8 isolation took CD45RO-negative cells positively selected for CCR7 and excluded terminally differentiated effector memory CD45RA+ cells. About this clone: Its antigen is unknown.

The ends were cut back, 3 bases at V and 6 bases at J, with 6 bases in the middle. The CDR3 spans 12 residues. The germline V gene has CDR1 MNHNY and CDR2 SVGAGI (reference sequence). Using about 190 ng DNA, around 30,000 T cell genomes, the sorted-subset replicate PCRs were run. The assay was immunoSEQ multiplex PCR, and TCRdb's table has in-frame clones only and misses some. The table lists around 2,000,000 clones, over 85% of them singletons, with about 1.1% in the top ten. The sequence was obtained from a man aged 18 to 30 in good health. Source material: naive CD8+ T cells sorted from blood. The rearrangement links TRBV6-6 to TRBJ2-1; D unresolved. CDR3 sequence (DNA): TGTGCCAGCAGTTATCAGGCCAATGAGCAGTTCTTC. This translates into CASSYQANEQFF.